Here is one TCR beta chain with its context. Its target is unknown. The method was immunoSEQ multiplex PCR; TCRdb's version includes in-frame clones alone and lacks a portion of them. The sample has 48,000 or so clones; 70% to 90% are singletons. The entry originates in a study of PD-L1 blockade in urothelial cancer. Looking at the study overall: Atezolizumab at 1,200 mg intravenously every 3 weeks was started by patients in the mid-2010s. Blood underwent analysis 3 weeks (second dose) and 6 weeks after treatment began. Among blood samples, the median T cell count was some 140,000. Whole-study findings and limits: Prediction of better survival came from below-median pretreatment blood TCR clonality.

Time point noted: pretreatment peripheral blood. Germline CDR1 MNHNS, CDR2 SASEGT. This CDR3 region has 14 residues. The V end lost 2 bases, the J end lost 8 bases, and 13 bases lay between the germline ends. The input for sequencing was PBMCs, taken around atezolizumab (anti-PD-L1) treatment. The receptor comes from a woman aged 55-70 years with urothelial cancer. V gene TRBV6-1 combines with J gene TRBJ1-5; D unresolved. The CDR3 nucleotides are TGTGCCAGCAGTGAACTAGCGTTGGATGAGCCCCAGCATTTT. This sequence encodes CASSELALDEPQHF.